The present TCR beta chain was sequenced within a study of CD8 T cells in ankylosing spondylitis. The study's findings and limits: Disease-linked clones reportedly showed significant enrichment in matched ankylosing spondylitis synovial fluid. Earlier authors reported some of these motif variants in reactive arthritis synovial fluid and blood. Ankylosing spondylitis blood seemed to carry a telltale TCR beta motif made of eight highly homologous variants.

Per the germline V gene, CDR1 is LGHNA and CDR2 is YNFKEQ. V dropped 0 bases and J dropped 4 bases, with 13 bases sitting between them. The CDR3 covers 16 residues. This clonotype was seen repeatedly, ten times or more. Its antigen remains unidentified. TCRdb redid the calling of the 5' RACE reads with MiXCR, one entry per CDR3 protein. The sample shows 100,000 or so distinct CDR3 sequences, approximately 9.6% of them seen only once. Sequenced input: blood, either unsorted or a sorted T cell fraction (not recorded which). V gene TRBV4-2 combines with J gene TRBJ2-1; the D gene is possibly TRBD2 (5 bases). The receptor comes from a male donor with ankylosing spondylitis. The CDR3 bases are TGTGCCAGCAGCCAAGATGCTAGCTTAGGTTACAATGAGCAGTTCTTC. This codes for CASSQDASLGYNEQFF.